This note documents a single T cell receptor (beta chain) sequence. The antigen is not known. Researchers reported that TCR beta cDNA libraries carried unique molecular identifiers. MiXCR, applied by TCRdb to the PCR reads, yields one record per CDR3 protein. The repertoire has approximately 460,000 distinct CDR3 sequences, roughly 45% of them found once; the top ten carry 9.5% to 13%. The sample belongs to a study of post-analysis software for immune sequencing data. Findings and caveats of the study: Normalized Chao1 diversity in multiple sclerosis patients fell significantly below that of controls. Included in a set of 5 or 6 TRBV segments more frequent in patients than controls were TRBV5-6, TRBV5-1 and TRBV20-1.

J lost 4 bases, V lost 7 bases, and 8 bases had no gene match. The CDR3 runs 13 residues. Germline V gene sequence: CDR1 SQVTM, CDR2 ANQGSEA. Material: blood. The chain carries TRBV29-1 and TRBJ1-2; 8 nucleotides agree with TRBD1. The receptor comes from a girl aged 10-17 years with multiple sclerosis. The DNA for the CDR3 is TGCAGCGCAGGACAGGGCGAGGGCTATGGCTACACCTTC. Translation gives CSAGQGEGYGYTF.